This TCR beta chain was sequenced during a study of T cells of healthy individuals. This clonotype was seen only a few times. Germline V gives CDR1 MDHEN, CDR2 SYDVKM. V lost 10 bases and J 0 bases, leaving 16 bases between the germline ends. The CDR3 is made up of 14 amino acids. Via MiXCR, TCRdb re-called the 5' RACE reads, giving one row per CDR3 protein. This table holds some 100,000 distinct CDR3 sequences, around 17% found once. The source of this sequence is a human donor in good health. The chain links TRBV28 to TRBJ2-7; a possible D gene is TRBD1 (5 bases). CDR3 loop: CATNGQGSSYEQYF. The CDR3 region has the DNA TGTGCCACAAACGGCCAGGGTAGCTCCTACGAGCAGTACTTC. The variable domain in full, completed from reference TRBV28 and TRBJ2-7, reads DVKVTQSSRYLVKRTGEKVFLECVQDMDHENMFWYRQDPGLGLRLIYFSYDVKMKEKGDIPEGYSVSREKKERFSLILESASTNQTSMYLCATNGQGSSYEQYFGPGTRLTVT.